The present T cell receptor (beta chain) was sequenced within a study of blood T cell repertoires in COVID-19. Study information: Whether acute or convalescent, the COVID-19 samples came from the United States, Italy and Spain. Sources were T cells, B-cell-depleted T cells, or PBMCs; the material itself was cDNA or gDNA.

Sequenced by immunoSEQ multiplex PCR; TCRdb stores in-frame clones only, minus some. Here the sample spans about 390,000 clones, 80% to 90% being singletons. V lost 8 bases and J lost 3, with 23 bases in between. The CDR3 has 18 residues. Germline lookup yields CDR1 MNHEY and CDR2 SMNVEV (reference sequence). This receptor was identified in a woman aged 60-75 years with COVID-19, enrolled during active disease. This chain joins TRBV27 and TRBJ2-6, with D perhaps matching TRBD2 (5 bases). The specimen was peripheral blood. The CDR3 loop is CASAKFRVLGSGANVLTF. For the CDR3, the DNA is TGTGCCAGCGCCAAATTCCGGGTCCTTGGGAGTGGGGCCAACGTCCTGACTTTC.